Each of the 27 T cell receptor beta chains below was sequenced from the same sample in a study of blood T cell repertoires in COVID-19. Produced via immunoSEQ multiplex PCR; TCRdb's table is partial and in-frame only. Of 53,000 or so clones in the sample, roughly 90% are singletons; the top ten hold around 2.7%. Sequenced material: peripheral blood. These receptor sequences come from a man older than 75 with acute or convalescent COVID-19.

The chain employs TRBV10-2 and TRBJ1-6, with unresolved D. Germline values: CDR1 WSHSY, CDR2 SAAADI. CDR3 length: 14 amino acids. V dropped 3 bases and J dropped 7 bases, with 10 bases sitting between them. Written as DNA, the CDR3 is TGCGCCAGCAGTGACATTACAAGAAATTCACCCCTCCACTTT. It is translated as CASSDITRNSPLHF.

The chain joins TRBV9 to TRBJ1-1; D may be TRBD1 (5 bases). The CDR3 consists of 13 residues. The V end lost 0 bases, the J end lost 4 bases, and 7 bases lay between the germline ends. Germline V gene lookup returns CDR1 SGDLS and CDR2 YYNGEE. The CDR3 DNA is TGTGCCAGCAGCGTAGGGGGCCTCACTGAAGCTTTCTTT. This encodes CASSVGGLTEAFF.

The chain is built from TRBV6-5 and TRBJ2-7, with 8 bases fitting TRBD1. Germline CDR1 reads MNHEY; CDR2 reads SVGAGI. This CDR3 comprises 15 residues. The V and J ends lost 4 bases and 4 bases, in that order; junction bases with no gene match: 9. The CDR3 loop reads CASSSLSQGAYEQYF. CDR3 DNA sequence: TGTGCCAGCAGTTCCCTCAGCCAGGGGGCGTACGAGCAGTACTTC.

This clone has only a few counts. This chain joins TRBV4-1 and TRBJ2-7; no reliable D call. CDR3 length equals 20 residues. Germline assignment: CDR1 MGHRA and CDR2 YSYEKL. Trimming removed 0 bases from V and 0 bases from J, with 24 bases in between. As DNA, the CDR3 is TGCGCCAGCAGCCAAGATCTTGAGGCTCTTGATAAGGATTGCTCCTACGAGCAGTACTTC. Translating gives CASSQDLEALDKDCSYEQYF.

The genes are TRBV29-1 and TRBJ1-1; D is possibly TRBD1 (6 bases). Germline V gene lookup returns CDR1 SQVTM and CDR2 ANQGSEA. Trimming took 5 bases from V and 1 from J, leaving 11 bases between them. This CDR3 contains 13 residues. The CDR3 DNA reads as TGCAGCGTTTCCAGGGGTCAGAACACTGAAGCTTTCTTT. The encoded protein is CSVSRGQNTEAFF.

The chain has TRBV7-9 and TRBJ1-1; 7 nucleotides align to TRBD1. Germline V lookup: CDR1 SEHNR, CDR2 FQNEAQ (reference sequence). The V and J ends lost 1 base and 8 bases, in that order; junction bases with no gene match: 4. CDR3 length equals 13 residues. The CDR3 nucleotides read TGTGCCAGCAGCTTAGGCCAGGACAGGGAAGCTTTCTTT. Protein product: CASSLGQDREAFF.

The chain joins TRBV10-3 to TRBJ2-1, with 9 bases identical to TRBD1. Per germline, CDR1 ENHRY and CDR2 SYGVKD. After removal of 4 bases from V and 13 bases from J, the junction contained 8 bases not matched to a gene. The CDR3 consists of 13 residues. The CDR3 reads CAISAVPGQGQFF. CDR3 DNA sequence: TGTGCCATCAGTGCTGTACCGGGACAGGGACAGTTCTTC.

This chain links TRBV19 with TRBJ2-3; possibly TRBD1 for D (7 bases). Trimming shortened V by 10 bases and J by 0 bases, and 20 bases separated the two germline ends. In germline, CDR1 is LNHDA, CDR2 SQIVND (reference sequence). The CDR3 loop spans 16 amino acids. CDR3: CATKQGRGTSTDTQYF. In nucleotides, the CDR3 is TGTGCCACCAAGCAAGGCAGGGGGACTAGCACAGATACGCAGTATTTT. The variable domain in full, completed from reference TRBV19 and TRBJ2-3, reads DGGITQSPKYLFRKEGQNVTLSCEQNLNHDAMYWYRQDPGQGLRLIYYSQIVNDFQKGDIAEGYSVSREKKESFPLTVTSAQKNPTAFYLCATKQGRGTSTDTQYFGPGTRLTVL.

The J gene is TRBJ1-2, the V gene TRBV19; D not resolved. V was trimmed by 1 base and J by 7 bases, leaving 13 bases between them. CDR1 and CDR2 from the germline V gene are LNHDA and SQIVND (reference sequence). The length of the CDR3 is 14 residues. CDR3 bases: TGTGCCAGTAGTATAGGCGAGGCAAGAAGTGGCTACACCTTC. As protein: CASSIGEARSGYTF.

CDR3 in DNA: TGTGCCAGCAGCCTTTACCCTAGAGGACAGGGGATGAGCAATCAGCCCCAGCATTTT. Encoded protein: CASSLYPRGQGMSNQPQHF. This chain connects TRBV5-6 to TRBJ1-5, with 9 bases that match TRBD1. Unmatched junction bases numbered 15, after V lost 4 bases and J lost 1 base. Per the germline V gene, CDR1 is SGHDT and CDR2 is YYEEEE. The CDR3 spans 19 residues.

The V call is TRBV7-8, the J call TRBJ1-1, with D tentatively TRBD1 (5 bases). Germline assignment: CDR1 SGHVS and CDR2 FQNEAQ. Trimming left V 5 bases short and J 7 bases short, with 20 bases between. This CDR3 has 15 amino acids. The CDR3 nucleotides read TGTGCCAGCAGCGGAAGCAGGGTATCCCTTGTTGAAGCTTTCTTT. Protein sequence: CASSGSRVSLVEAFF.

CDR3: CASSVGMRTAYGYTF. CDR3 nucleotide sequence: TGTGCCAGCAGCGTAGGCATGCGGACAGCCTATGGCTACACCTTC. This chain connects TRBV9 to TRBJ1-2; a weak D match, TRBD1 (6 bases). CDR1 is SGDLS and CDR2 is YYNGEE in the germline V gene. V lost 0 bases and J 4 bases, leaving 13 bases between the germline ends. CDR3 length: 15 residues.

The chain combines TRBV29-1 with TRBJ2-1, with 10 bases that match TRBD1. Germline-derived CDR1 and CDR2 are SQVTM and ANQGSEA. V was pared by 6 bases and J by 6 bases, with 11 bases of the junction left unmatched. The CDR3 runs to 15 residues. CDR3: CSVANRDRGVNEQFF. The CDR3 DNA is TGCAGCGTCGCCAACCGGGACAGGGGCGTCAATGAGCAGTTCTTC.

This clone was seen just once. The CDR3 loop reads CASSFLDRPNYGYTF. The CDR3 DNA reads as TGTGCCAGCAGCTTCTTGGACAGGCCAAACTATGGCTACACCTTC. The chain carries TRBV5-5 and TRBJ1-2; TRBD1 aligns across 7 bases. This CDR3 has 15 residues. Germline V gene data show CDR1 as SGHKS and CDR2 as YYEKEE (reference sequence). V lost 2 bases and J lost 2; bases outside the gene matches: 6.

CDR3 residues: CASSMGQGAGTGELFF. The CDR3 bases are TGTGCCAGCAGCATGGGACAGGGGGCGGGCACCGGGGAGCTGTTTTTT. This sequence joins TRBV9 and TRBJ2-2, with TRBD1 identical over 12 bases. Germline CDR1 SGDLS, CDR2 YYNGEE. With V trimmed by 4 bases and J by 4 bases, 5 bases remained unmatched. The CDR3 runs to 16 residues.

This clone has just a few counts. The chain uses TRBV15 and TRBJ2-6; TRBD1 agrees at 8 bases. J lost 0 bases, V lost 5 bases, and 9 bases had no gene match. From germline, CDR1 is LNHNV and CDR2 YYDKDF (reference sequence). The CDR3 extends over 18 amino acids. The CDR3 loop is CATSPRQGRVSGANVLTF. In DNA, the CDR3 is TGTGCCACCAGCCCCAGACAGGGGCGCGTCTCTGGGGCCAACGTCCTGACTTTC.

V and J are TRBV7-6 and TRBJ1-6, with D unclear. V dropped 6 bases and J dropped 0 bases, with 12 bases sitting between them. The CDR3 totals 16 residues. CDR1 SGHVS and CDR2 FNYEAQ come from the germline V gene. CDR3 amino acids: CASSPGPSSYNSPLHF. CDR3 coding DNA: TGTGCCAGCAGTCCTGGGCCAAGCTCCTATAATTCACCCCTCCACTTT.

The chain combines TRBV3-1 (or the pseudogene TRBV3-2) with TRBJ2-7; TRBD1 agrees at 7 bases. The CDR3 runs 16 residues. V was clipped by 1 base and J by 3 bases; unmatched bases: 9. The germline V gene has CDR1 LGHDT and CDR2 YNNKEL (reference sequence). The CDR3, as DNA: TGTGCCAGCAGCCAAGGGGGTGAGACAGGGTTCTACGAGCAGTACTTC. It yields the protein CASSQGGETGFYEQYF.

The CDR3 DNA follows: TGTGCCAGCAGCCTTGACAGCAACTATAATTCACCCCTCCACTTT. This sequence encodes CASSLDSNYNSPLHF. The V call is TRBV7-8, the J call TRBJ1-6, with TRBD1 as a possible D gene (5 bases). Trimming stripped 5 bases from V and 3 bases from J, with 11 bases between. The CDR3 has 15 amino acids. Germline V CDR1 and CDR2: SGHVS, FQNEAQ.

This chain uses TRBV27 with TRBJ2-5, with 7 nucleotides matching TRBD1. V shed 6 bases and J 0 bases; nucleotides not matched to a gene: 13. Per the germline V gene, CDR1 is MNHEY and CDR2 is SMNVEV (reference sequence). The CDR3 extends over 17 amino acids. Here the CDR3 reads CASRSRVGTAYQETQYF. The CDR3 bases are TGTGCCAGCAGAAGTCGCGTGGGGACAGCGTACCAAGAGACCCAGTACTTC.

The V gene is TRBV5-1, the J gene TRBJ2-1, with a tentative D call TRBD1 (6 bases). The germline V gene has CDR1 SGHRS and CDR2 YFSETQ. V gave up 4 bases and J gave up 9 bases, with 14 bases separating them. The CDR3 has 13 residues. CDR3 coding DNA: TGCGCCAGCAGCGGACTTACAGGGAGTGAGCAGTTCTTC. Translating it yields CASSGLTGSEQFF.

This chain uses TRBV27 with TRBJ2-7; 9 nucleotides align to TRBD1. This CDR3 spans 16 amino acids. Germline V gives CDR1 MNHEY, CDR2 SMNVEV (reference sequence). The V gene end was trimmed by 8 bases and the J gene end by 1 base; junction bases not matched to a gene: 12. The CDR3 bases are TGTGCCAGCGGGGGGCGAGCCGGGACAGGGTCCTACGAGCAGTACTTC. It codes for CASGGRAGTGSYEQYF.

V usage is TRBV18 and J usage is TRBJ2-2, with TRBD1 identical over 9 bases. This CDR3 spans 16 amino acids. Germline CDR1 KGHSH, CDR2 LQKENI. V gave up 4 bases and J gave up 3 bases; unmatched junction bases: 6. The DNA for the CDR3 is TGTGCCAGCTCACATACAGGGGGCGCCGACACCGGGGAGCTGTTTTTT. Its translation is CASSHTGGADTGELFF.

The genes are TRBV5-5 and TRBJ2-3, with D possibly being TRBD2 (7 bases). The germline V gene has CDR1 SGHKS and CDR2 YYEKEE (reference sequence). This CDR3 comprises 16 residues. Trimming left V 4 bases short and J 5 bases short, with 20 bases between. CDR3 residues: CASSHQTGGPLDTQYF. For the CDR3, the DNA is TGTGCCAGCAGCCATCAAACCGGGGGGCCCTTAGATACGCAGTATTTT. Full variable domain (outside the CDR3, taken from reference TRBV5-5 and TRBJ2-3): DAGVTQSPTHLIKTRGQQVTLRCSPISGHKSVSWYQQVLGQGPQFIFQYYEKEERGRGNFPDRFSARQFPNYSSELNVNALLLGDSALYLCASSHQTGGPLDTQYFGPGTRLTVL.

The chain carries TRBV5-1 and TRBJ1-1, with a weak D call TRBD1 (5 bases). This CDR3 has 12 residues. Germline V gene data show CDR1 as SGHRS and CDR2 as YFSETQ. V was cut by 4 bases and J by 4 bases, with 8 bases left in between. The CDR3 DNA reads as TGCGCCAGCAGCGGAAGGGGCACTGAAGCTTTCTTT. Its protein is CASSGRGTEAFF.

The chain uses TRBV18 and TRBJ1-3; 7 nucleotides align to TRBD1. The CDR3 consists of 17 residues. J lost 4 bases, V lost 3 bases, and 12 bases had no gene match. In germline, CDR1 is KGHSH, CDR2 LQKENI. This CDR3 reads CASSPATGALWGNTIYF. In nucleotides, the CDR3 is TGTGCCAGCTCACCCGCTACAGGGGCGCTCTGGGGAAACACCATATATTTT.

The chain employs TRBV7-2 and TRBJ1-2; 7 bases align to TRBD1. The germline V gene has CDR1 SGHTA and CDR2 FQGNSA. This CDR3 comprises 14 residues. With 5 bases clipped from V and 6 bases from J, the junction kept 9 bases outside the gene matches. CDR3 protein: CASSGRQGRDGYTF. Written as DNA, the CDR3 is TGTGCCAGCAGCGGGCGACAGGGCAGGGATGGCTACACCTTC.